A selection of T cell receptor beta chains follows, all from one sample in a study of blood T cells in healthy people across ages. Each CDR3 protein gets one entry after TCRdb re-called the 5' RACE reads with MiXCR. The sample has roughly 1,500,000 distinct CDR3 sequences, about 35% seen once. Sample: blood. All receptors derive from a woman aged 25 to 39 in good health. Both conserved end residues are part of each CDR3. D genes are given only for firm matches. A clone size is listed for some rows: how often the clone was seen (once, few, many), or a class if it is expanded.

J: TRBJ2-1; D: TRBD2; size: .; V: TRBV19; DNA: TGTGCCAGTAGTATAGTTGGGTGGGGGGGCAATGAGCAGTTCTTC; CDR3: CASSIVGWGGNEQFF
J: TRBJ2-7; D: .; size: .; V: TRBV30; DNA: TGTGCCTGGGCCCAAGGACTTACCTACGAGCAGTACTTC; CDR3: CAWAQGLTYEQYF
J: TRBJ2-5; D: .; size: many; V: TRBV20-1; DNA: TGCAGTGCTAGGCTCGAAGGGGGACGGGTAATCCAGTACTTC; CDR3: CSARLEGGRVIQYF
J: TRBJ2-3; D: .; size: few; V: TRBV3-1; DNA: TGTGCCAGCAGCCGCCAGGTTAGTCCAGATACGCAGTATTTT; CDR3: CASSRQVSPDTQYF
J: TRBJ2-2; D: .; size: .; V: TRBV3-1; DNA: TGTGCCAGCAGCCAAATGTCCGGGACCTCAGGCGCCGGGGAGCTGTTTTTT; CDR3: CASSQMSGTSGAGELFF
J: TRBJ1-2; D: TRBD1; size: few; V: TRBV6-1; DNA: TGTGCCAGCACTAGGGGACAGCTTAACTATGGCTACACCTTC; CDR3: CASTRGQLNYGYTF
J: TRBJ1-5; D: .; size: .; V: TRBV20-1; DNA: TGCAGTGCTAGAAGTTGGACGAGGGGTAGGAGCAATCAGCCCCAGCATTTT; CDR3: CSARSWTRGRSNQPQHF
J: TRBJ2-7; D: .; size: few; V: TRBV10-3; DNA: TGTGCCATCAGTGTGGACCAAGACTACGAGCAGTACTTC; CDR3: CAISVDQDYEQYF
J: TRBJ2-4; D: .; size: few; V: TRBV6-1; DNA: TGTGCCAGCAAACTTCGGGGAGTCGGGGGCATGGACATTCAGTACTTC; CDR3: CASKLRGVGGMDIQYF
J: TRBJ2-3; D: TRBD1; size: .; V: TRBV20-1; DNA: TGCAGTGAACGGGACAGACCCACAGATACGCAGTATTTT; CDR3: CSERDRPTDTQYF
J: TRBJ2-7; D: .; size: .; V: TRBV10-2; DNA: TGCGCCAGCAGCGACAGCATCTACGAGCAGTACTTC; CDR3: CASSDSIYEQYF
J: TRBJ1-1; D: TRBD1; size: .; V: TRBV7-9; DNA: TGTGCCAGCAGCCCGCCGGGACAGGGGTCGCTGAACACTGAAGCTTTCTTT; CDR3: CASSPPGQGSLNTEAFF